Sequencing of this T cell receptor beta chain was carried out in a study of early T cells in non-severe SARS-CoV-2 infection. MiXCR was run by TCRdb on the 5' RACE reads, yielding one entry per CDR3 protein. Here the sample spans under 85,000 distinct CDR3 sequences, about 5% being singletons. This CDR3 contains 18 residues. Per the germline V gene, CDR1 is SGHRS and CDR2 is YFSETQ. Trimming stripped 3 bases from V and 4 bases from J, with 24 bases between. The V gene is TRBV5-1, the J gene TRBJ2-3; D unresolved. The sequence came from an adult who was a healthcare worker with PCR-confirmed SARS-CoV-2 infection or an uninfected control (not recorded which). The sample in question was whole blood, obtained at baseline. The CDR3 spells CASSSRVEEPALADTQYF. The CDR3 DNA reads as TGCGCCAGCAGCTCAAGGGTCGAAGAACCTGCGTTGGCAGATACGCAGTATTTT.